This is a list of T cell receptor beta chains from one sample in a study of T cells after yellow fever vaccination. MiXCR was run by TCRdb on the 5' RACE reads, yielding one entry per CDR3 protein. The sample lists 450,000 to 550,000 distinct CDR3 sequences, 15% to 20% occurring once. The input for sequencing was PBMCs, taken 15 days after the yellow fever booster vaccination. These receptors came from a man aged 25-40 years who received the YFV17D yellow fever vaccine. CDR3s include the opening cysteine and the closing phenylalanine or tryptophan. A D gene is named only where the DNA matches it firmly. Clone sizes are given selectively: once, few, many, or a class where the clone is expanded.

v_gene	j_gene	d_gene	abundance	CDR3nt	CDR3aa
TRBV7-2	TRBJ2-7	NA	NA	TGTGCCAGCAGCGGTATCCAGGGTCCCCACGAGCAGTACTTC	CASSGIQGPHEQYF
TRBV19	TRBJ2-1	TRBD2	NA	TGTGCCAGTAGTATCGGGACTAGCGGGAGTTCCTACAATGAGCAGTTCTTC	CASSIGTSGSSYNEQFF
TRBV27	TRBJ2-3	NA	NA	TGTGCCAGCAGTTTACCGGGGACACCTACGCAGTATTTT	CASSLPGTPTQYF
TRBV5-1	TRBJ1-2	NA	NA	TGCGCCAGCAGCTTGGTCCAGGATATTGGCTACACCTTC	CASSLVQDIGYTF
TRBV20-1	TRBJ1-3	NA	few	TGCAGTGCTAAGGGACACCCTAGCTCTGGAAACACCATATATTTT	CSAKGHPSSGNTIYF
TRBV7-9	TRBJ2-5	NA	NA	TGTGCCAGCCAGGGCCCCCAAGAGACCCAGTACTTC	CASQGPQETQYF
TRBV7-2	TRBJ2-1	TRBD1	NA	TGTGCCAGCAGCCCCAGACAGGGTCCTAATGAGCAGTTCTTC	CASSPRQGPNEQFF
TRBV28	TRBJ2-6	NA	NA	TGTGCCAGCCTACTGGAGGGGGCCAACGTCCTGACTTTC	CASLLEGANVLTF
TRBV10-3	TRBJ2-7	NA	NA	TGTGCCATCAGTGAGGCACAAGGAGTCCGGGACGGATACACCTACGAGCAGTACTTC	CAISEAQGVRDGYTYEQYF
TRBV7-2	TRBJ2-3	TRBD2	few	TGTGCCAGCAGCTTAGTTGGACTAGCGTTCGACACGCAGTATTTT	CASSLVGLAFDTQYF